Listed here are 6 T cell receptor beta chains from one sample, sequenced in a study of yellow fever vaccine responses in identical twins. TCRdb ran MiXCR on the RT-PCR reads and lists one entry per CDR3 protein. The repertoire holds about 6,000 distinct CDR3 sequences, with over 50% as singletons. The specimen comprised T cells from blood (PBMCs), unsorted or a sorted subset (not recorded which), sampled before or after yellow fever vaccination (not recorded which). These receptors were taken from a woman in her late teens or twenties who received the yellow fever vaccine.

The chain links TRBV2 to TRBJ2-3, with D tentatively TRBD2 (6 bases). The CDR3 extends over 15 amino acids. With 8 bases removed from V and 0 bases from J, the gap between germline ends came to 15 bases. The germline CDR1 and CDR2 sequences are SNHLY and FYNNEI. The CDR3 loop reads CASWGVQHSTDTQYF. CDR3 sequence (DNA): TGTGCCAGCTGGGGGGTGCAGCATAGCACAGATACGCAGTATTTT.

The chain has TRBV2 and TRBJ2-1, with D possibly matching TRBD2 (5 bases). The CDR3 extends over 12 amino acids. Per the germline V gene, CDR1 is SNHLY and CDR2 is FYNNEI. The V end lost 4 bases, the J end lost 7 bases, and 8 bases lay between the germline ends. CDR3 loop: CASSAPGNEQFF. The CDR3 DNA reads as TGTGCCAGCAGTGCTCCGGGGAATGAGCAGTTCTTC.

V and J are TRBV7-9 and TRBJ2-7; D call uncertain. CDR1 and CDR2 (germline): SEHNR, FQNEAQ (reference sequence). This CDR3 region has 11 residues. V was pared by 8 bases and J by 5 bases, with 10 bases between. DNA for the CDR3: TGTGCCAGCCAAATTGGGGACGAGCAGTACTTC. Translation gives CASQIGDEQYF.

This clonotype showed up just a few times. The chain couples TRBV5-1 to TRBJ2-1; 12 positions match TRBD2. J was trimmed by 5 bases and V by 2 bases; bases with no gene match: 2. The length of the CDR3 is 15 residues. Germline-derived CDR1 and CDR2 are SGHRS and YFSETQ. This CDR3 reads CASSFGLAGNNEQFF. CDR3 sequence (DNA): TGCGCCAGCAGCTTTGGACTAGCGGGAAACAATGAGCAGTTCTTC.

The J gene is TRBJ1-5, the V gene TRBV15; D remains unclear. Germline CDR1 reads LNHNV; CDR2 reads YYDKDF (reference sequence). V gave up 0 bases and J gave up 4 bases, with 7 bases separating them. This CDR3 comprises 14 residues. CDR3 DNA: TGTGCCACCAGCAGAGATCATGGGAATCAGCCCCAGCATTTT. This codes for CATSRDHGNQPQHF.

A few counts support this clonotype. V and J are TRBV29-1 and TRBJ2-1; a possible D gene is TRBD2 (6 bases). CDR1 and CDR2 (germline): SQVTM, ANQGSEA. The V end was cut by 3 bases, the J end by 0 bases, with 12 bases between. CDR3 length: 15 amino acids. The CDR3 DNA reads as TGCAGCGTTGATCTTCGGGGGAGCTCCTACAATGAGCAGTTCTTC. Residues: CSVDLRGSSYNEQFF.